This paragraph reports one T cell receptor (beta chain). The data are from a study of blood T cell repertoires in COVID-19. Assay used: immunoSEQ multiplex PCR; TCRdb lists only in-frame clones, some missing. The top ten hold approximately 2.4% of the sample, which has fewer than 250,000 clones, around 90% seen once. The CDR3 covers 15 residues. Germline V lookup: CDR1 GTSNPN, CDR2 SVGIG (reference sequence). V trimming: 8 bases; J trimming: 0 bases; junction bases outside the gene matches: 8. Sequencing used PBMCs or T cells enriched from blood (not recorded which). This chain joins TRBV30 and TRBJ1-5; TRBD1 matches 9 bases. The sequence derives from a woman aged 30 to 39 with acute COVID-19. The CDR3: CALRTGARSNQPQHF. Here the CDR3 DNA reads TGTGCCCTTCGGACAGGGGCGCGTAGCAATCAGCCCCAGCATTTT.